This TCR beta chain came from a study of molecular identifiers for immune sequencing clone quantification. As to this clonotype: As yet, its antigen is unknown.

Previously described methods and listed TCR primers produced bulk TCR libraries. TCRdb called the PCR reads again in MiXCR, with one record for every CDR3 protein. Here the sample spans some 590,000 distinct CDR3 sequences, about 25% being singletons. Points from the study as a whole: Over 99% of effector molecules, but under 1% in naive cells, were held by clones with more than 20 RNA copies.

With RNA at 10%, 30% or 50%, naive CD8 libraries came from about 20,000 to 1,000,000 sorted cells. Naive CD8 T cells were picked out by sorting for CD8+CD4-CCR7+CD45RA+. From germline, CDR1 is LGHNA and CDR2 YSLEER. The CDR3 runs to 19 residues. The germline V and J ends were trimmed by 2 bases and 4 bases, with 24 bases remaining between them. The sequenced sample consisted of naive CD8+ T cells from blood, with Jurkat cell RNA spiked in. Subset meaning: FACS-sorted CD8+CD4-CCR7+CD45RA+ naive T cells. The chain couples TRBV4-3 to TRBJ2-1; D is possibly TRBD2 (6 bases). This TCR was recovered from a human donor in good health. Some libraries in this study had Jurkat cell RNA spiked in. The CDR3 DNA reads TGCGCCAGCAGCCAATTTCGCCTCACCCGACTAGACCCTTACAATGAGCAGTTCTTC. This gives the protein CASSQFRLTRLDPYNEQFF.